Presented here are 11 T cell receptor beta chains from one specimen sequenced in a study of early T cells in non-severe SARS-CoV-2 infection (dated by TCRdb to the early 2020s). Library method: 5' RACE. The sequencing machine was a NextSeq 500. In TCRdb, the public reads were trimmed at Q25 with fastp and aligned with MiXCR, with productive beta chains retained. Rows are unified per CDR3 protein, each entry keeping the most common DNA and genes. The sample table shows fewer than 130,000 distinct CDR3 sequences, and around 12% are seen once. The leading ten clones occupy 3.5% to 4% of the sample. The specimen comprised whole blood, sampled at baseline. The source is an adult who was a healthcare worker with PCR-confirmed SARS-CoV-2 infection or an uninfected control (not recorded which).

The chain uses TRBV20-1 and TRBJ1-2, with D perhaps matching TRBD1 (5 bases). Per the germline V gene, CDR1 is DFQATT and CDR2 is SNEGSKA (reference sequence). Deletions cut 5 bases from V and 3 bases from J, with 16 bases between. There are 14 residues in the CDR3. The CDR3 spells CSALDSGSDYGYTF. In DNA, the CDR3 is TGCAGTGCTCTTGACAGTGGAAGTGACTATGGCTACACCTTC.

This clonotype has just a few counts. The chain carries TRBV6-2 or TRBV6-3 and TRBJ2-7, with D possibly matching TRBD2 (6 bases). The germline CDR1 and CDR2 sequences are MNHEY and SVGEGT. V was shortened by 4 bases and J by 2 bases, with 9 bases between the two germline ends. The CDR3 loop spans 13 amino acids. Written as DNA, the CDR3 is TGTGCCAGCAGTTTCCCGGGGGCCTACGAGCAGTACTTC. Its translation is CASSFPGAYEQYF.

This clonotype has a handful of counts. This chain uses TRBV6-2 or TRBV6-3 with TRBJ2-5; the match to TRBD2 covers 10 bases. The CDR3 extends over 15 amino acids. Looked up from germline, CDR1 is MNHEY and CDR2 is SVGEGT. Trimming cost V 6 bases and J 1 base; bases outside gene matches: 5. The CDR3 reads CASSPRLAGQETQYF. CDR3 nucleotides: TGTGCCAGCAGCCCGAGACTAGCGGGCCAAGAGACCCAGTACTTC.

The chain has TRBV4-1 and TRBJ1-4; the match to TRBD1 covers 9 bases. Unmatched junction bases numbered 6, after V lost 6 bases and J lost 1 base. Germline assignment: CDR1 MGHRA and CDR2 YSYEKL. The length of the CDR3 is 16 residues. CDR3 amino acids: CASSPGQGRTNEKLFF. Written as DNA, the CDR3 is TGCGCCAGCAGTCCGGGACAGGGTAGAACTAATGAAAAACTGTTTTTT.

This clonotype showed up just a few times. The rearrangement joins TRBV6-6 to TRBJ2-1; possible D gene TRBD2, 6 bases. Trimming took 6 bases from V and 6 from J, leaving 9 bases between them. The CDR3 length is 12 residues. Per germline, CDR1 MNHNY and CDR2 SVGAGI (reference sequence). DNA of the CDR3: TGTGCCAGCAGCTGGGACTCCAATGAGCAGTTCTTC. Translated: CASSWDSNEQFF.

The CDR3 DNA is TGCAGCGTTGGTGAACTAGCCAAAAACATTCAGTACTTC. This gives the protein CSVGELAKNIQYF. V is TRBV29-1 and J is TRBJ2-4; D is undetermined. Trimming took 4 bases from V and 0 from J, leaving 7 bases between them. CDR1 and CDR2 from the germline V gene are SQVTM and ANQGSEA. The CDR3 extends over 13 amino acids. The variable domain in full, with the rest retrieved from reference TRBV29-1 and TRBJ2-4, is SAVISQKPSRDICQRGTSLTIQCQVDSQVTMMFWYRQQPGQSLTLIATANQGSEATYESGFVIDKFPISRPNLTFSTLTVSNMSPEDSSIYLCSVGELAKNIQYFGAGTRLSVL.

This clonotype has more than one count but fewer than ten. The V and J genes are TRBV12-3 or TRBV12-4 and TRBJ1-2, with a tentative D call TRBD1 (5 bases). This CDR3 is built from 15 residues. The V gene lost 5 bases and the J gene lost 4 bases, with 17 bases spanning the gap. The CDR3 loop is CASSPRGRGIYGYTF. As DNA, the CDR3 is TGTGCCAGCAGTCCCCGAGGTAGGGGAATCTATGGCTACACCTTC.

As to this clonotype: A much larger clone lies one base from this, so it may be a read error. The chain couples TRBV9 to TRBJ1-2, with D possibly matching TRBD1 (6 bases). The CDR3 totals 13 residues. The germline V gene has CDR1 SGDLS and CDR2 YYNGEE. CDR3 sequence reads: CAISVTGTYGYTF. The CDR3 DNA reads as TGTGCCATCAGCGTTACAGGGACATATGGCTACACCTTC. The full variable domain, with the rest looked up from reference TRBV9 and TRBJ1-2, is DSGVTQTPKHLITATGQRVTLRCSPRSGDLSVYWYQQSLDQGLQFLIQYYNGEERAKGNILERFSAQQFPDLHSELNLSSLELGDSALYFCAISVTGTYGYTFGSGTRLTVV.

The genes are TRBV28 and TRBJ1-1, with D perhaps matching TRBD1 (5 bases). Deletions cut 5 bases from V and 1 base from J, with 14 bases between. This CDR3 region has 15 residues. Germline CDR1 reads MDHEN; CDR2 reads SYDVKM. The CDR3 spells CASSPPDSRNTEAFF. The CDR3 nucleotides read TGTGCCAGCAGTCCACCCGACAGCCGGAACACTGAAGCTTTCTTT. Drawing the rest from reference TRBV28 and TRBJ1-1, the complete variable domain is DVKVTQSSRYLVKRTGEKVFLECVQDMDHENMFWYRQDPGLGLRLIYFSYDVKMKEKGDIPEGYSVSREKKERFSLILESASTNQTSMYLCASSPPDSRNTEAFFGQGTRLTVV.

V usage is TRBV20-1 and J usage is TRBJ2-7, with D perhaps TRBD2 (6 bases). Germline V gene lookup returns CDR1 DFQATT and CDR2 SNEGSKA (reference sequence). V lost 0 bases and J 8 bases, leaving 20 bases between the germline ends. This CDR3 has 15 amino acids. This CDR3 is CSARDPGGADPQQYF. In DNA, the CDR3 is TGCAGTGCTAGAGACCCCGGCGGGGCAGATCCTCAGCAGTACTTC.

In its sample, this clonotype was seen a few times. The chain uses TRBV19 and TRBJ2-3, with D hard to call. In germline, CDR1 is LNHDA, CDR2 SQIVND (reference sequence). The CDR3 totals 13 residues. Trimming took 5 bases from V and 3 from J, leaving 9 bases between them. CDR3 region: CASSQEITDTQYF. The CDR3 DNA reads TGTGCCAGTAGTCAGGAAATTACAGATACGCAGTATTTT.